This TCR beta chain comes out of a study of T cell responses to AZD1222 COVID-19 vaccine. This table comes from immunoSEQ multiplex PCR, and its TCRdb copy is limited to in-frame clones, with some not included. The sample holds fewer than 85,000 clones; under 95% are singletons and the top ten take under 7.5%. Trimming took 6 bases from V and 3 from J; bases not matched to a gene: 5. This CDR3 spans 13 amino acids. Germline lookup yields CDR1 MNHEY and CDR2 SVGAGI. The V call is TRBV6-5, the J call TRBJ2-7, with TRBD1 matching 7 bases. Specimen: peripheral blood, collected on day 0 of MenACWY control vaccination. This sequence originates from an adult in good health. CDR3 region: CASRPTGYYEQYF. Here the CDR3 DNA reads TGTGCCAGCAGGCCGACAGGGTACTACGAGCAGTACTTC.